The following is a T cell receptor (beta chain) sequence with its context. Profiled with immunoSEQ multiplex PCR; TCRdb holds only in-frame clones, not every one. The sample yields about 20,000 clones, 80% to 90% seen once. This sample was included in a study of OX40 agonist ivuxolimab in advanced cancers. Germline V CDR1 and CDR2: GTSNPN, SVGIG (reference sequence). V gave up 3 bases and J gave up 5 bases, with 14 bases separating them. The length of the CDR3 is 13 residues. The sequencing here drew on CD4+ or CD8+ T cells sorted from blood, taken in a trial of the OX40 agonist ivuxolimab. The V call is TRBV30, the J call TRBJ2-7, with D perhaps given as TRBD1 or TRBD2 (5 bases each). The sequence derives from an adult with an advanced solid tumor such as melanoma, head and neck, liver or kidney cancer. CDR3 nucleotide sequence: TGTGCCTGGAGCGGAGGCTTAGGGGACGAGCAGTACTTC. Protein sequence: CAWSGGLGDEQYF.